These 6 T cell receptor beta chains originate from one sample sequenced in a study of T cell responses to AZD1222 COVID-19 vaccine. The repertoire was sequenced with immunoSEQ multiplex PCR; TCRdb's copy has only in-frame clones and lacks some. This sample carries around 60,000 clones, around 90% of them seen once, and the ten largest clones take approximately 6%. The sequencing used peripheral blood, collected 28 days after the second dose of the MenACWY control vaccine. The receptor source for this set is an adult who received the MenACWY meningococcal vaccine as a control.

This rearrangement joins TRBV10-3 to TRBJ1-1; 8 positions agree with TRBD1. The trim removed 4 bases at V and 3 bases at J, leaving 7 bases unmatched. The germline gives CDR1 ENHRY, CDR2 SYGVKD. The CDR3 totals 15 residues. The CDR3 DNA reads TGTGCCATCAGTGGTCAGGGGGCGAGAGACACTGAAGCTTTCTTT. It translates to CAISGQGARDTEAFF.

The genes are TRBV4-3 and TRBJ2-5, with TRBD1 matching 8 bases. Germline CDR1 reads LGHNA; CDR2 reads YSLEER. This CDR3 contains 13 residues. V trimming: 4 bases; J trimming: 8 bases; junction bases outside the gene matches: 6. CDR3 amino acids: CASSLSQGATQYF. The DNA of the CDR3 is TGCGCCAGCAGCCTTTCCCAGGGGGCAACCCAGTACTTC.

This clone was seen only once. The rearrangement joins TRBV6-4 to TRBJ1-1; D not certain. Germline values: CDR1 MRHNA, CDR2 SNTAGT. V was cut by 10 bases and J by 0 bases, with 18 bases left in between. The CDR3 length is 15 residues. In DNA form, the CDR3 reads TGTGCCACCCAAGGACGGCCAAAGATGAACACTGAAGCTTTCTTT. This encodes CATQGRPKMNTEAFF.

CDR3 residues: CATSESGTGGPGELFF. CDR3 DNA sequence: TGTGCCACCAGTGAGTCCGGGACAGGGGGCCCCGGGGAGCTGTTTTTT. The V call is TRBV24-1, the J call TRBJ2-2, with TRBD1 identical over 12 bases. The CDR3 runs to 16 residues. Germline V CDR1 and CDR2: KGHDR, SFDVKD. The trim removed 4 bases at V and 6 bases at J, leaving 5 bases unmatched.

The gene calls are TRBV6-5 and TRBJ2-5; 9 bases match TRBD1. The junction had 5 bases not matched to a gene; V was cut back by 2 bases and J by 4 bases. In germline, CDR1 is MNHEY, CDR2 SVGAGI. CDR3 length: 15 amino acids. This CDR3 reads CASSYTADRGETQYF. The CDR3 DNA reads TGTGCCAGCAGTTACACGGCGGACAGGGGAGAGACCCAGTACTTC.

The CDR3 nucleotides read TGTGCCAGCAGCTTATTACAGGGGATATACGGGGAGCTGTTTTTT. Its protein product is CASSLLQGIYGELFF. The chain has TRBV7-9 and TRBJ2-2; 7 bases align to TRBD1. V shed 2 bases, J shed 7 bases, and the junction held 7 bases outside the gene matches. Germline V lookup: CDR1 SEHNR, CDR2 FQNEAQ (reference sequence). The CDR3 consists of 15 residues.